This is a list of T cell receptor beta chains from one sample in a study of beta chain features in type 1 diabetes. Method: immunoSEQ multiplex PCR; TCRdb's copy keeps in-frame clones and lacks some. Of some 63,000 clones detected, around 49% appear once; the ten largest clones hold roughly 0.7%. Sequencing input: central memory CD4+ T cells from blood. Receptors were obtained from a man younger than 45 with type 1 diabetes. CDR3s include the opening cysteine and the closing phenylalanine or tryptophan. The order of the fields is clone size, V gene, J gene, CDR3 protein. Where a row states a size, it is once, few, many or the class of an expanded clone; other rows omit it.

few	TRBV11-3	TRBJ2-4	CASSLKGESKNIQYF
-	TRBV27	TRBJ2-5	CASSSSQGYGETQYF
-	TRBV6-6	TRBJ1-1	CASSSQGNTEAFF
once	TRBV9	TRBJ2-1	CASSVFGTSGTYNEQFF
-	TRBV5-6	TRBJ2-3	CASSLTTGGTDTQYF
-	TRBV2	TRBJ1-1	CAGTKNTEAFF
few	TRBV6-5	TRBJ1-2	CASSPTGTFGYTF
-	TRBV27	TRBJ1-5	CASSRPGLNQPQHF
-	TRBV6-1	TRBJ2-5	CASRRETQYF
-	TRBV5-1	TRBJ2-1	CASSSGLARNEQFF